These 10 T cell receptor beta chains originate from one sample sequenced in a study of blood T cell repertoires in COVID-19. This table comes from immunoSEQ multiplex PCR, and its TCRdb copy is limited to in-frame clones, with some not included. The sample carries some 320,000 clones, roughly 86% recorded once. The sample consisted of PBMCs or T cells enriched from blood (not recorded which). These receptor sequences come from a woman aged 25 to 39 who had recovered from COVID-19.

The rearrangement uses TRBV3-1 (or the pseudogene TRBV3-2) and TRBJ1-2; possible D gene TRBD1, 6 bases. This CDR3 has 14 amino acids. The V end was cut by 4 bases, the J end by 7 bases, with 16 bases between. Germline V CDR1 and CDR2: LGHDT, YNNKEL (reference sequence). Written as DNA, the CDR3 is TGTGCCAGCAGCCGGGGAGAGACAGGAGGTGGCTACACCTTC. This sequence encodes CASSRGETGGGYTF.

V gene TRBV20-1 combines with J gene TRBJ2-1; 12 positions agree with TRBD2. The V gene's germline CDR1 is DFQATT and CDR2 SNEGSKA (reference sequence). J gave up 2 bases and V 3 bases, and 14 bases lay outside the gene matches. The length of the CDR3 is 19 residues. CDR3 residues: CSASFGFGTSGGPYNEQFF. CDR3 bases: TGCAGTGCTAGTTTCGGTTTCGGTACTAGCGGGGGGCCCTACAATGAGCAGTTCTTC.

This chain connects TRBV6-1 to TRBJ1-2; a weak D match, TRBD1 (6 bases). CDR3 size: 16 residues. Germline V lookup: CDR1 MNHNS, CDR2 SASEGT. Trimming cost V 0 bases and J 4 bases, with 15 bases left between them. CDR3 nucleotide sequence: TGTGCCAGCAGTGAAGCGGGGGCGACGGCTGGCTATGGCTACACCTTC. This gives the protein CASSEAGATAGYGYTF.

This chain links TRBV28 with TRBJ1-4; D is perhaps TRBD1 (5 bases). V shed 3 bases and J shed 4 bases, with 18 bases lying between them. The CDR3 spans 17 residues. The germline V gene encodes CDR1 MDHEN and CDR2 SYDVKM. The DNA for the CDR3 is TGTGCCAGCAGTTTGCCCGGGCAGGGCTCTATTAATGAAAAACTGTTTTTT. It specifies CASSLPGQGSINEKLFF.

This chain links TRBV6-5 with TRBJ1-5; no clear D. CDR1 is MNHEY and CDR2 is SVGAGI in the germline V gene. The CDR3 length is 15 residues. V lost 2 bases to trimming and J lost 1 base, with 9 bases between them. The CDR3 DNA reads TGTGCCAGCAGTTACAGGGAGGCCAGCAATCAGCCCCAGCATTTT. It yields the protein CASSYREASNQPQHF.

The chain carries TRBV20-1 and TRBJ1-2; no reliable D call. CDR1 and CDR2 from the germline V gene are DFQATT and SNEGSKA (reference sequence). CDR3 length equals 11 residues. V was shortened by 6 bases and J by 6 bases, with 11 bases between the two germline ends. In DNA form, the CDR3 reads TGCAGTGCCTTATCTGCGGATGGCTACACCTTC. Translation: CSALSADGYTF.

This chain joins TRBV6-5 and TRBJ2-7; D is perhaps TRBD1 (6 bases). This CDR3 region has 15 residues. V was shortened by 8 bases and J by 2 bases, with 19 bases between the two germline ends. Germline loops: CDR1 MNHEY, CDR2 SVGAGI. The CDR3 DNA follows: TGTGCCAGCGAACCCGGGACACCCGAAACCTACGAGCAGTACTTC. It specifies CASEPGTPETYEQYF.

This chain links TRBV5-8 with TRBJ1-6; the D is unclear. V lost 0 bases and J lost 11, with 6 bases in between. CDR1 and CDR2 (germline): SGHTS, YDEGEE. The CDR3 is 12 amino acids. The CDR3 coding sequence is TGTGCCAGCAGCTTGGTGTCAGCACCCCTCCACTTT. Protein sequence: CASSLVSAPLHF. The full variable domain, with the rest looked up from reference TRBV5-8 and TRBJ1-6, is EAGVTQSPTHLIKTRGQQATLRCSPISGHTSVYWYQQALGLGLQFLLWYDEGEERNRGNFPPRFSGRQFPNYSSELNVNALELEDSALYLCASSLVSAPLHFGNGTRLTVT.

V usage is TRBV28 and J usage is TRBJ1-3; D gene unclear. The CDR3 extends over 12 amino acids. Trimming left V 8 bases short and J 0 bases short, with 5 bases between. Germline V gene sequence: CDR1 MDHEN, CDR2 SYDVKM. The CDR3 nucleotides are TGTGCCAGCGGACTCTCTGGAAACACCATATATTTT. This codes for CASGLSGNTIYF.

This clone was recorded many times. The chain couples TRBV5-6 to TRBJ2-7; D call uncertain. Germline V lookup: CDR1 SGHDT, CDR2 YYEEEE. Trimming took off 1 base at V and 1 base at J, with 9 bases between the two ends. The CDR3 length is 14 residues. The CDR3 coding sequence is TGTGCCAGCAGCTTGTATCTAGTTTCCTACGAGCAGTACTTC. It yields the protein CASSLYLVSYEQYF.